These 7 T cell receptor beta chains originate from one sample sequenced in a study of blood T cell repertoires in COVID-19. Assay used: immunoSEQ multiplex PCR; TCRdb lists only in-frame clones, some missing. The table shows about 310,000 clones, with roughly 90% occurring only once. The sequenced sample consisted of PBMCs or T cells enriched from blood (not recorded which). The receptor set was obtained from a middle-aged woman who had recovered from COVID-19.

The J gene is TRBJ2-5, the V gene TRBV24-1; 12 positions match TRBD1. The germline gives CDR1 KGHDR, CDR2 SFDVKD. CDR3 size: 16 residues. After removal of 0 bases from V and 5 bases from J, the junction contained 3 bases not matched to a gene. Written as DNA, the CDR3 is TGTGCCACCAGTGATTTGACGGGACAGGGGGCGGAGACCCAGTACTTC. The encoded protein is CATSDLTGQGAETQYF.

J is TRBJ2-2 and V is TRBV5-6; 10 nucleotides agree with TRBD1. CDR1 and CDR2 (germline): SGHDT, YYEEEE. The CDR3 runs 14 residues. V gave up 6 bases and J gave up 4 bases; unmatched junction bases: 3. The CDR3 protein is CASTGQGGTGELFF. The DNA for the CDR3 is TGTGCCAGCACCGGACAGGGGGGCACCGGGGAGCTGTTTTTT.

The V call is TRBV7-2, the J call TRBJ2-3; 14 nucleotides align to TRBD2. Per germline, CDR1 SGHTA and CDR2 FQGNSA. The CDR3 has 18 amino acids. Germline trimming cut 1 base from V and 1 base from J; bases unmatched to any gene: 4. CDR3: CASSLGLAGGVRTDTQYF. The CDR3 DNA is TGTGCCAGCAGCTTAGGACTAGCGGGAGGGGTCCGCACAGATACGCAGTATTTT.

J is TRBJ2-7 and V is TRBV7-9; possibly TRBD1 for D (7 bases). The germline V and J ends were trimmed by 5 bases and 4 bases, with 21 bases remaining between them. The CDR3 loop spans 16 amino acids. Germline lookup yields CDR1 SEHNR and CDR2 FQNEAQ (reference sequence). In DNA, the CDR3 is TGTGCCAGCAGCCCCCAGCCCCAGACAGGGAGGTACGAGCAGTACTTC. Its protein product is CASSPQPQTGRYEQYF.

The rearrangement uses TRBV11-2 and TRBJ1-2; D possibly corresponds to TRBD1 (5 bases). Trimming cost V 3 bases and J 2 bases, with 13 bases left between them. CDR1 and CDR2 (germline): SGHAT, FQNNGV. This CDR3 comprises 15 residues. CDR3 sequence (DNA): TGTGCCAGCAGCTTTGGAGGGGCCTTCAACTATGGCTACACCTTC. The encoded protein is CASSFGGAFNYGYTF.

This clone is a singleton in its sample. The genes are TRBV5-6 and TRBJ1-6; 10 nucleotides match TRBD1. CDR3 length: 15 amino acids. CDR1 is SGHDT and CDR2 is YYEEEE in the germline V gene. V shed 3 bases, J shed 10 bases, and the junction held 7 bases outside the gene matches. CDR3 sequence reads: CASSWDRGEGSPLHF. The CDR3 DNA reads TGTGCCAGCAGCTGGGACAGGGGAGAAGGCTCACCCCTCCACTTT.

This clone was detected a few times. V and J are TRBV5-1 and TRBJ2-2; 8 nucleotides agree with TRBD2. This CDR3 comprises 15 residues. Germline V lookup: CDR1 SGHRS, CDR2 YFSETQ. V was pared by 4 bases and J by 1 base, with 3 bases of the junction left unmatched. The CDR3 here is CASSPGRGNTGELFF. CDR3 coding DNA: TGCGCCAGCAGCCCCGGGAGGGGGAACACCGGGGAGCTGTTTTTT.